The clone carrying this T cell receptor delta chain was picked up a small number of times. Given a far larger clone just one base away, this is likely a sequencing read error. Other DNA sequences in the same sample also yield this CDR3. TCRdb re-processed the multiplex PCR reads using CATT. The repertoire has more than 70,000 delta-chain clones, 0.8% to 1% of them found once; the top ten carry just under 10%. Flow sorting of PBMC yielded separate Vgamma9/Vdelta2+ and Vdelta2-negative gammadelta T cell populations for bulk repertoire analysis. The germline V gene encodes CDR1 GEAIGNYY and CDR2 EKD. With 0 bases removed from V and 2 bases from J, the gap between germline ends came to 21 bases. The CDR3 consists of 18 residues. The data are from a study of γδ T cells in repeated Plasmodium falciparum infection.

The receptor was isolated from a pool of human donors (malaria-infected and uninfected, not separated). V and J are TRDV2 and TRDJ1; perhaps TRDD3 as D (6 bases). The sequencing input was gamma-delta T cells from blood. The CDR3 region has the DNA TGTGCCTGTGACACCGTAGGGAAGGGGGACACGTCGACCGATAAACTCATCTTT. It is translated as CACDTVGKGDTSTDKLIF.